Reported below is one TCR beta chain. This record belongs to a study of T cell changes during pregnancy in multiple sclerosis. V lost 3 bases and J lost 7, with 12 bases in between. CDR1 and CDR2 (germline): SQVTM, ANQGSEA. This CDR3 contains 12 residues. Clones were sequenced by immunoSEQ multiplex PCR, and TCRdb holds only the in-frame ones, with some missing. The sample includes about 59,000 clones, around 92% of them seen just once. This chain connects TRBV29-1 to TRBJ1-2, with D perhaps matching TRBD1 (6 bases). This sequence was found in a female donor with multiple sclerosis, enrolled in a pregnancy study. Material: peripheral blood, obtained in the first trimester of pregnancy. This CDR3 is CSVDEQGFGYTF. The DNA of the CDR3 is TGCAGCGTTGACGAACAGGGTTTTGGCTACACCTTC. Together with reference TRBV29-1 and TRBJ1-2, the CDR3 gives the full variable domain: SAVISQKPSRDICQRGTSLTIQCQVDSQVTMMFWYRQQPGQSLTLIATANQGSEATYESGFVIDKFPISRPNLTFSTLTVSNMSPEDSSIYLCSVDEQGFGYTFGSGTRLTVV.